This T cell receptor (beta chain) was sequenced in a study of shared clonotypes between healthy human individuals. Germline lookup yields CDR1 SGHVS and CDR2 FNYEAQ. Trimming cost V 1 base and J 4 bases, with 11 bases left between them. The CDR3 totals 14 residues. The repertoire was sequenced with immunoSEQ multiplex PCR; TCRdb's copy has only in-frame clones and lacks some. The sample lists roughly 170,000 clones; approximately 70% were seen once. It was into CD45RA+ naive and CD45RA-negative memory subsets that the CD4+ cells were split. The TCR comes from a man aged 30 to 45 in good health. Sequencing was carried out using memory CD4+ T cells sorted from blood. The subset: CD45RA-negative fraction. The genes are TRBV7-6 and TRBJ2-7; D is unclear. This chain's CDR3 is CASSLDPRTYEQYF. CDR3 in DNA: TGTGCCAGCAGCTTAGACCCCCGTACATACGAGCAGTACTTC.